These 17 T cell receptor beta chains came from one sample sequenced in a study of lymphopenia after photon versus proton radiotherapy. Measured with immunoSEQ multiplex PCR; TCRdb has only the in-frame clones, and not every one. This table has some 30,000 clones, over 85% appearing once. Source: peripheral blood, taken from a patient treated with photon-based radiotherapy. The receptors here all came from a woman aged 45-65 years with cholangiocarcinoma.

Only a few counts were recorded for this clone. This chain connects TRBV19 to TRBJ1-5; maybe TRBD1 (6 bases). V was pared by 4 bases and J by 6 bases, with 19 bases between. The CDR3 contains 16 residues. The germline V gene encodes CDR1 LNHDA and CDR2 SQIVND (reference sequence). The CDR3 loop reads CASSTPGTLDGQPQHF. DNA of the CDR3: TGTGCCAGTAGTACCCCCGGGACATTGGACGGTCAGCCCCAGCATTTT.

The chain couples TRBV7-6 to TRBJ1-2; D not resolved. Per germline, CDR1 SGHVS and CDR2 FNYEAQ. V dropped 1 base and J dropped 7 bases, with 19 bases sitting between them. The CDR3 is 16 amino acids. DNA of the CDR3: TGTGCCAGCAGCTTAGATAGGGCAGGTATCCCGGGTGGCTACACCTTC. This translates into CASSLDRAGIPGGYTF. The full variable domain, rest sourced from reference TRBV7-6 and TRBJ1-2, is GAGVSQSPRYKVTKRGQDVALRCDPISGHVSLYWYRQALGQGPEFLTYFNYEAQQDKSGLPNDRFSAERPEGSISTLTIQRTEQRDSAMYRCASSLDRAGIPGGYTFGSGTRLTVV.

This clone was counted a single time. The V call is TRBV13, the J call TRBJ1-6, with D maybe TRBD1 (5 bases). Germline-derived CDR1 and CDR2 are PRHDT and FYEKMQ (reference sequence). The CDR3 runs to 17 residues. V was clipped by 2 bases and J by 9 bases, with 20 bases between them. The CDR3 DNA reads TGTGCCAGCAGCTTATTACCGTTCCAGGGTATCGGTTCACCCCTCCACTTT. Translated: CASSLLPFQGIGSPLHF.

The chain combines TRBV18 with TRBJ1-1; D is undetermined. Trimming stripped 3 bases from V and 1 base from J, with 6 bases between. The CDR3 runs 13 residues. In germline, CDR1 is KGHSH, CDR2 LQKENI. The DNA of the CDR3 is TGTGCCAGCTCACCGGATCAGAACACTGAAGCTTTCTTT. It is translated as CASSPDQNTEAFF.

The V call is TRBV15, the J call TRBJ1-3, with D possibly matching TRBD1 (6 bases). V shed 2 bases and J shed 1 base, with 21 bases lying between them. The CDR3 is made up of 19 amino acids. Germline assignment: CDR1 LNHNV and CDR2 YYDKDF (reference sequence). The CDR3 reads CATSRPGEDVSLSGNTIYF. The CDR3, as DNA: TGTGCCACCAGCAGACCAGGGGAGGACGTATCTCTTTCTGGAAACACCATATATTTT. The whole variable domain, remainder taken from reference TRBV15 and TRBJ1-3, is DAMVIQNPRYQVTQFGKPVTLSCSQTLNHNVMYWYQQKSSQAPKLLFHYYDKDFNNEADTPDNFQSRRPNTSFCFLDIRSPGLGDTAMYLCATSRPGEDVSLSGNTIYFGEGSWLTVV.

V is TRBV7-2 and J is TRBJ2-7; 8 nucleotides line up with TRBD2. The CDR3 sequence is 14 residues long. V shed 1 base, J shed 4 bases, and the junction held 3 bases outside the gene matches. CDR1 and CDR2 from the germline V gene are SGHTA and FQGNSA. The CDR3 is CASSLESGGYEQYF. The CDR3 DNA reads TGTGCCAGCAGCTTAGAGAGCGGGGGATACGAGCAGTACTTC.

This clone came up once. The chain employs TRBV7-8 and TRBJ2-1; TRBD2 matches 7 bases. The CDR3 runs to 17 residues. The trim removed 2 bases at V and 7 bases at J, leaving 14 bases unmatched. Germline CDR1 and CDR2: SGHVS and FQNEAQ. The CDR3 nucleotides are TGTGCCAGCAGCTTAAACAATGTACTAGCGCCGTGGAATGAGCAGTTCTTC. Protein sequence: CASSLNNVLAPWNEQFF.

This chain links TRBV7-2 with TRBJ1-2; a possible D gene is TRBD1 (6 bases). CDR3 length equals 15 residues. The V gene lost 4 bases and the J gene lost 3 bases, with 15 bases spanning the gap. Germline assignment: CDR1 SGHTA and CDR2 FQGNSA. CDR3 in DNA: TGTGCCAGCAGCTCGCCGCCGACAGGATACTATGGCTACACCTTC. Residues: CASSSPPTGYYGYTF.

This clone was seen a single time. The CDR3 DNA is TGTGCCAGCAGCGACCGACAGGTATACACTGAAGCTTTCTTT. It is translated as CASSDRQVYTEAFF. This chain joins TRBV5-4 and TRBJ1-1; tentatively, D is TRBD1 (6 bases). The CDR3 is 14 amino acids. Per germline, CDR1 SGHNT and CDR2 YYREEE (reference sequence). V was cut by 4 bases and J by 3 bases, with 13 bases left in between.

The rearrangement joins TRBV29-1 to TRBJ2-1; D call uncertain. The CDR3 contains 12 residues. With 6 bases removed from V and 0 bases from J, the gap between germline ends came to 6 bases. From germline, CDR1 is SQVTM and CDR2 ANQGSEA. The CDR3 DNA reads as TGCAGCGTCCGAAGCTCCTACAATGAGCAGTTCTTC. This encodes CSVRSSYNEQFF.

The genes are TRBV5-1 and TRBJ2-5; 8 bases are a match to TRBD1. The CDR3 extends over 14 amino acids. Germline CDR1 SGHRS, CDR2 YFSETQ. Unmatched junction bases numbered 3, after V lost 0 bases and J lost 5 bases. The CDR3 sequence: CASSLGQGFETQYF. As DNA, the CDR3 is TGCGCCAGCAGCTTGGGACAGGGGTTTGAGACCCAGTACTTC.

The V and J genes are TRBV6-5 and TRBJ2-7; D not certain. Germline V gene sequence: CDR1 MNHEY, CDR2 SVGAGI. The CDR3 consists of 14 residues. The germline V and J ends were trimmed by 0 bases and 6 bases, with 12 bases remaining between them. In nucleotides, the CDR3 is TGTGCCAGCAGTTACTCAGGGCGCGGATCCGAGCAGTACTTC. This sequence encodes CASSYSGRGSEQYF.

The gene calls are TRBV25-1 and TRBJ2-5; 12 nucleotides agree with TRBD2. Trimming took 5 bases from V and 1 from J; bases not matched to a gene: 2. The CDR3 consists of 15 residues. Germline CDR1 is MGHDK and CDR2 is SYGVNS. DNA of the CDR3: TGTGCCAGCAGTCCACTAGCGGGGGGCCAAGAGACCCAGTACTTC. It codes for CASSPLAGGQETQYF. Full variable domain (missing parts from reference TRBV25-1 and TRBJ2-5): EADIYQTPRYLVIGTGKKITLECSQTMGHDKMYWYQQDPGMELHLIHYSYGVNSTEKGDLSSESTVSRIRTEHFPLTLESARPSHTSQYLCASSPLAGGQETQYFGPGTRLLVL.

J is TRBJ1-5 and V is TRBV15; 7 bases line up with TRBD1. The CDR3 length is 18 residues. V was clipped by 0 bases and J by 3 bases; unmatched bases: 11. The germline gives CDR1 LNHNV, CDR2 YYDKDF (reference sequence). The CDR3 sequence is CATSRDKGTAQPNQPQHF. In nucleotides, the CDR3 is TGTGCCACCAGCAGAGATAAAGGGACAGCCCAACCCAATCAGCCCCAGCATTTT.

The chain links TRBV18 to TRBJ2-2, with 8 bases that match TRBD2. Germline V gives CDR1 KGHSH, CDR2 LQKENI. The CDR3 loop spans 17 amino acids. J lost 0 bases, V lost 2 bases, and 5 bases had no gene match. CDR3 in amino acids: CASSPWLSGANTGELFF. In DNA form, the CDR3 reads TGTGCCAGCTCACCATGGCTTAGCGGGGCGAACACCGGGGAGCTGTTTTTT.

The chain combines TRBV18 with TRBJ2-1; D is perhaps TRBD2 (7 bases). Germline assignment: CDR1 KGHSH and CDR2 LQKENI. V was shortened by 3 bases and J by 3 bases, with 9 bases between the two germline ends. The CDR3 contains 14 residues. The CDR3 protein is CASSPGGLYNEQFF. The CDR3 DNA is TGTGCCAGCTCACCCGGGGGGCTCTACAATGAGCAGTTCTTC.

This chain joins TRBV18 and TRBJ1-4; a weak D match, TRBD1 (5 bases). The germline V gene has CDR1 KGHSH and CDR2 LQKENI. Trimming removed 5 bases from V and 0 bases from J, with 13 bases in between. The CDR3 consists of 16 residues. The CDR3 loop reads CASSKVETATNEKLFF. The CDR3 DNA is TGTGCCAGCTCAAAGGTAGAGACAGCAACTAATGAAAAACTGTTTTTT. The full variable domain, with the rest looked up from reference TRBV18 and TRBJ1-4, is NAGVMQNPRHLVRRRGQEARLRCSPMKGHSHVYWYRQLPEEGLKFMVYLQKENIIDESGMPKERFSAEFPKEGPSILRIQQVVRGDSAAYFCASSKVETATNEKLFFGSGTQLSVL.